The following is a T cell receptor (beta chain) sequence with its context. Germline V gene data show CDR1 as MGHRA and CDR2 as YSYEKL. Trimming cost V 4 bases and J 3 bases, with 19 bases left between them. The CDR3 extends over 17 amino acids. This sample was taken from a study of blood T cell repertoires in COVID-19. Original data processing: Amplification of reference gene primers was used by the study to estimate nucleated cell counts. This table comes from immunoSEQ multiplex PCR, and its TCRdb copy is limited to in-frame clones, with some not included. V, J and clone size were drawn from that table, and D and trimming were deduced from the DNA. The table has some 140,000 clones, about 90% seen once.

The material sequenced was peripheral blood. The sequence came from a man between 45 and 60 years old with active COVID-19. V and J are TRBV4-1 and TRBJ1-3; tentatively, D is TRBD1 (6 bases). CDR3 nucleotide sequence: TGCGCCAGCAGCCGCGTAGGCGGGGGCGCTTATGGAAACACCATATATTTT. Amino acid sequence: CASSRVGGGAYGNTIYF.